This entry lists 21 T cell receptor beta chains sequenced from one sample in a study of T-cell reconstitution after alpha-beta-depleted transplantation in children. Unique molecular identifiers were built into the TCRbeta library. Via MiXCR, TCRdb re-called the PCR reads, giving one row per CDR3 protein. The table includes 480,000 or so distinct CDR3 sequences, about 11% detected once. The sample here was PBMCs, taken before TCRalphabeta/CD19-depleted stem cell transplant. The origin of the receptors is a child aged 2 to 10 with inherited bone marrow failure, due to receive a stem cell transplant.

Many counts were recorded for this clonotype. The CDR3 nucleotides are TGTGCCAGCAGCAACCGGCAAGGAGGGCCCCGCACCGGGGAGCTGTTTTTT. It yields the protein CASSNRQGGPRTGELFF. The chain links TRBV7-8 to TRBJ2-2; the D gene is possibly TRBD2 (6 bases). Germline V gene data show CDR1 as SGHVS and CDR2 as FQNEAQ. Trimming removed 5 bases at V and 4 bases at J, with 20 bases between. CDR3 size: 17 residues.

The V call is TRBV28, the J call TRBJ2-6; tentatively, D is TRBD2 (6 bases). V lost 3 bases and J 2 bases, leaving 17 bases between the germline ends. Germline V gives CDR1 MDHEN, CDR2 SYDVKM. This CDR3 is 18 amino acids long. In nucleotides, the CDR3 is TGTGCCAGCAGTTTCCTCTGGGAAGGAGGGCCTGGGGCCAACGTCCTGACTTTC. Protein product: CASSFLWEGGPGANVLTF.

This clonotype has only a few counts. For the CDR3, the DNA is TGTGCCAGCAGCGTCGGGAGCTCGGACGAGCAGTACTTC. The encoded protein is CASSVGSSDEQYF. V gene TRBV9 combines with J gene TRBJ2-7; a possible D gene is TRBD2 (6 bases). This CDR3 is 13 amino acids long. The germline V and J ends were trimmed by 2 bases and 5 bases, with 11 bases remaining between them. The germline V gene encodes CDR1 SGDLS and CDR2 YYNGEE.

This clonotype occurred many times. The chain links TRBV6-4 to TRBJ2-5; 15 bases match TRBD2. This CDR3 has 19 residues. Germline CDR1 MRHNA, CDR2 SNTAGT. The V gene end was trimmed by 5 bases and the J gene end by 5 bases; junction bases not matched to a gene: 15. In nucleotides, the CDR3 is TGTGCCAGCAGTCCGCCGCGAGGGACTAGCGGGGGGAAGGGGGAGACCCAGTACTTC. This translates into CASSPPRGTSGGKGETQYF.

This clonotype was observed many times. The chain uses TRBV4-3 and TRBJ2-5, with D tentatively TRBD1 (6 bases). The CDR3 runs to 15 residues. Germline V gives CDR1 LGHNA, CDR2 YSLEER. Deletions cut 4 bases from V and 2 bases from J, with 14 bases between. The CDR3 DNA reads TGCGCCAGCAGCCGGAAATGGACAGCTCAAGAGACCCAGTACTTC. Its protein product is CASSRKWTAQETQYF.

This clonotype was seen ten or more times. Here the CDR3 DNA reads TGTGCCAGCAGTCAAGGACTCTCCGAGCAGTACTTC. Its translation: CASSQGLSEQYF. V and J are TRBV6-2 or TRBV6-3 and TRBJ2-7; D possibly corresponds to TRBD2 (5 bases). This CDR3 comprises 12 residues. CDR1 and CDR2 from the germline V gene are MNHEY and SVGEGT. V lost 5 bases and J 6 bases, leaving 11 bases between the germline ends.

This clonotype was detected ten times or more. The chain links TRBV20-1 to TRBJ1-1; D may be TRBD1 (5 bases). The V gene's germline CDR1 is DFQATT and CDR2 SNEGSKA (reference sequence). V was pared by 3 bases and J by 10 bases, with 15 bases between. The CDR3 has 12 residues. In DNA form, the CDR3 reads TGCAGTGCTAGGCGGAGGGGTCGGGGAGCTTTCTTT. Protein sequence: CSARRRGRGAFF.

This clonotype was detected ten times or more. The gene calls are TRBV28 and TRBJ2-7; D may be TRBD2 (7 bases). CDR1 is MDHEN, CDR2 SYDVKM, per germline. Trimming took 7 bases from V and 3 from J, leaving 19 bases between them. The CDR3 has 15 amino acids. The CDR3 loop is CASTQGGDGYYEQYF. The CDR3, as DNA: TGTGCCAGCACCCAAGGGGGGGACGGATACTACGAGCAGTACTTC.

The chain is built from TRBV6-5 and TRBJ2-3; TRBD2 aligns across 12 bases. Trimming removed 5 bases from V and 2 bases from J; junction bases left unmatched: 5. Germline V gene data show CDR1 as MNHEY and CDR2 as SVGAGI. The CDR3 loop spans 16 amino acids. The DNA of the CDR3 is TGTGCCAGCAGTGTCGGACTAGCGGGGAACACAGATACGCAGTATTTT. Protein product: CASSVGLAGNTDTQYF.

This clonotype appeared a few times. The chain is built from TRBV15 and TRBJ2-3; 7 bases align to TRBD2. With 0 bases clipped from V and 2 bases from J, the junction kept 5 bases outside the gene matches. The length of the CDR3 is 16 residues. The germline V gene has CDR1 LNHNV and CDR2 YYDKDF (reference sequence). The CDR3 is CATSRDPRGYTDTQYF. As DNA, the CDR3 is TGTGCCACCAGCAGAGATCCGCGGGGGTACACAGATACGCAGTATTTT.

The V and J genes are TRBV3-1 and TRBJ2-1; 9 nucleotides agree with TRBD2. The V and J ends lost 1 base and 4 bases, in that order; junction bases with no gene match: 5. CDR1 is LGHDT, CDR2 YNNKEL, per germline (reference sequence). The CDR3 is 16 amino acids. In nucleotides, the CDR3 is TGTGCCAGCAGCCAAGGTCCTAGCGGGGCATACAATGAGCAGTTCTTC. Protein: CASSQGPSGAYNEQFF.

This clonotype was seen at least ten times. The chain recombines TRBV20-1 with TRBJ2-7; 7 nucleotides match TRBD2. Germline V gene sequence: CDR1 DFQATT, CDR2 SNEGSKA (reference sequence). V shed 3 bases and J 3 bases; nucleotides not matched to a gene: 2. The CDR3 totals 12 residues. The CDR3 spells CSASPSGYEQYF. DNA for the CDR3: TGCAGTGCTAGCCCTAGCGGCTACGAGCAGTACTTC.

This clonotype came up many times. This chain links TRBV29-1 with TRBJ2-7, with TRBD2 matching over 11 bases. V dropped 6 bases and J dropped 5; count of bases not matched to a gene: 12. There are 15 residues in the CDR3. Germline CDR1 SQVTM, CDR2 ANQGSEA. The DNA of the CDR3 is TGCAGCGTCTTCTTCCTACTAGCGGGAGCCCACGAGCAGTACTTC. It translates to CSVFFLLAGAHEQYF.

The sample holds a few counts of this clonotype. V gene TRBV28 combines with J gene TRBJ2-2, with 12 bases matching TRBD2. Germline values: CDR1 MDHEN, CDR2 SYDVKM. J gave up 3 bases and V 6 bases, and 8 bases lay outside the gene matches. This CDR3 has 17 amino acids. CDR3 coding DNA: TGTGCCAGCAGAGAAGGACTAGCGGGACCAGACACCGGGGAGCTGTTTTTT. It translates to CASREGLAGPDTGELFF.

This clonotype was counted many times. The chain is built from TRBV29-1 and TRBJ2-1; D call uncertain. CDR1 is SQVTM and CDR2 is ANQGSEA in the germline V gene. The CDR3 contains 16 residues. V was clipped by 0 bases and J by 0 bases, with 12 bases between them. Here the CDR3 reads CSVEDRAVSSYNEQFF. The CDR3 coding sequence is TGCAGCGTTGAAGATCGGGCGGTCAGCTCCTACAATGAGCAGTTCTTC.

J is TRBJ2-7 and V is TRBV7-2; 10 nucleotides line up with TRBD2. The V and J ends lost 3 bases and 6 bases, in that order; junction bases with no gene match: 8. The CDR3 spans 15 residues. CDR1 is SGHTA and CDR2 is FQGNSA in the germline V gene. The CDR3 DNA sequence: TGTGCCAGCAGCTTTACTAGCGGGATACGTGCCGAGCAGTACTTC. As protein: CASSFTSGIRAEQYF.

This clonotype was counted many times. The chain uses TRBV6-1 and TRBJ2-7; 10 bases map to TRBD1. The V and J ends lost 5 bases and 4 bases, in that order; junction bases with no gene match: 5. This CDR3 contains 14 residues. Germline assignment: CDR1 MNHNS and CDR2 SASEGT. CDR3 residues: CASSTPGQGYEQYF. The DNA for the CDR3 is TGTGCCAGCAGTACCCCGGGACAGGGGTACGAGCAGTACTTC.

This clonotype occurred many times. The chain is built from TRBV12-3 or TRBV12-4 and TRBJ2-3; D is ambiguous. The length of the CDR3 is 14 residues. The V end lost 2 bases, the J end lost 5 bases, and 11 bases lay between the germline ends. The CDR3 DNA is TGTGCCAGCAGTTTAATAGTGCTTAGAGATACGCAGTATTTT. Protein sequence: CASSLIVLRDTQYF.

The gene calls are TRBV4-2 and TRBJ2-3; TRBD2 matches at 11 bases. The CDR3 contains 19 residues. The ends lost 4 bases at V and 2 bases at J; junction bases unmatched: 14. CDR1 and CDR2 (germline): LGHNA, YNFKEQ. The chain's CDR3 is CASSRLGTSGYYSTDTQYF. CDR3 sequence (DNA): TGTGCCAGCAGCCGCCTCGGGACTAGCGGCTATTATTCCACAGATACGCAGTATTTT.

The chain recombines TRBV28 with TRBJ1-2; D is unclear. The CDR3 covers 14 residues. From germline, CDR1 is MDHEN and CDR2 SYDVKM. Trimming removed 5 bases at V and 5 bases at J, with 15 bases between. Here the CDR3 reads CASSGFWQSYGYTF. DNA for the CDR3: TGTGCCAGCAGTGGGTTTTGGCAGTCATATGGCTACACCTTC.

The J gene is TRBJ2-7, the V gene TRBV7-2; D is unresolved. The ends were cut back, 0 bases at V and 4 bases at J, with 10 bases in the middle. The CDR3 has 14 residues. Germline CDR1 is SGHTA and CDR2 is FQGNSA. The CDR3 coding sequence is TGTGCCAGCAGCTTAGCCAGGAGCCCTTACGAGCAGTACTTC. This codes for CASSLARSPYEQYF.